These 21 T cell receptor beta chains originate from one sample sequenced in a study of CD8 T cells in Susac syndrome. Reverse transcription of roughly 0.5 to 1 ug RNA was performed with random hexamers. TCRdb re-analysed the immunoSEQ multiplex PCR reads in MiXCR, keeping a single row per CDR3 protein. The sample shows about 170,000 distinct CDR3 sequences, 90% to 96% of them seen only once. The sequencing input was CD4+ T cells from PBMCs. All receptors come from a human donor with Susac syndrome.

V and J are TRBV4-1 and TRBJ1-2; D not certain. The V and J ends lost 3 bases and 3 bases respectively, with 11 bases between them. Looked up from germline, CDR1 is MGHRA and CDR2 is YSYEKL. This CDR3 has 14 residues. The CDR3 DNA follows: TGCGCCAGCAGCCAGACTCAAAATCACTATGGCTACACCTTC. Its translation is CASSQTQNHYGYTF.

The gene calls are TRBV9 and TRBJ2-1, with a possible D match to TRBD2 (5 bases). Germline V gene data show CDR1 as SGDLS and CDR2 as YYNGEE. V lost 6 bases to trimming and J lost 14 bases, with 27 bases between them. The CDR3 totals 15 residues. The CDR3 DNA reads TGTGCCAGCACCGCCGGACGGTACGGGAAGGGTGGGAAGTTCTTC. Its translation is CASTAGRYGKGGKFF.

The chain combines TRBV11-2 with TRBJ1-5; D not certain. CDR1 and CDR2 (germline): SGHAT, FQNNGV. V shed 0 bases and J shed 9 bases, with 6 bases lying between them. This CDR3 has 12 residues. The CDR3 DNA reads as TGTGCCAGCAGCTTAGAAGCCGGGCCCCAGCATTTT. It translates to CASSLEAGPQHF.

This sequence joins TRBV16 and TRBJ2-7; unclear D gene. The CDR3 length is 14 residues. Trimming shortened V by 3 bases and J by 3 bases, and 12 bases separated the two germline ends. Germline assignment: CDR1 KGHSY and CDR2 FQNENV. Here the CDR3 reads CASSHHLSVYEQYV. CDR3 nucleotides: TGTGCCAGCAGCCACCATTTGAGCGTCTACGAGCAGTACGTC.

The chain links TRBV3-1 to TRBJ1-2; D gene ambiguous. There are 14 residues in the CDR3. V was shortened by 1 base and J by 2 bases, with 8 bases between the two germline ends. Germline CDR1 LGHDT, CDR2 YNNKEL (reference sequence). The CDR3, as DNA: TGTGCCAGCAGCCAAGCGCACGGAAACTATGGCTACACCTTC. Amino acid sequence: CASSQAHGNYGYTF.

The chain combines TRBV12-3 or TRBV12-4 with TRBJ2-1; tentative D call: TRBD2 (6 bases). The CDR3 sequence is 11 residues long. With 8 bases removed from V and 9 bases from J, the gap between germline ends came to 11 bases. As DNA, the CDR3 is TGTGCCAGCGGCAATAGCGGTGAGCAGTTCTTC. Translated, it gives CASGNSGEQFF.

This clonotype turned up a few times. This chain links TRBV2 with TRBJ2-7; no reliable D call. Trimming left V 2 bases short and J 3 bases short, with 5 bases between. Germline CDR1 is SNHLY and CDR2 is FYNNEI. The CDR3 runs to 12 residues. CDR3 in DNA: TGTGCCAGCAGTGAATCTGGCTACGAGCAGTACGTC. Its protein product is CASSESGYEQYV.

The rearrangement joins TRBV24-1 to TRBJ2-3; D perhaps matches TRBD2 (6 bases). The CDR3 contains 17 residues. Trimming removed 3 bases from V and 2 bases from J, with 17 bases in between. Germline V gives CDR1 KGHDR, CDR2 SFDVKD. The CDR3 DNA is TGTGCCACCAGTGATCCCGGGGGTAGCGAAGTCACAGATACGCAGTATTTT. This codes for CATSDPGGSEVTDTQYF.

The gene calls are TRBV30 and TRBJ2-4; D not certain. Trimming pared 4 bases from V and 9 bases from J, leaving 13 bases between. This CDR3 spans 12 amino acids. Germline loops: CDR1 GTSNPN, CDR2 SVGIG (reference sequence). The CDR3 DNA reads as TGTGCCTGGAAGGCGGATCCGGCCATTCAGTACTTC. This gives the protein CAWKADPAIQYF.

The chain joins TRBV4-1 to TRBJ2-3; TRBD1 matches 10 bases. Per germline, CDR1 MGHRA and CDR2 YSYEKL. The V segment lost 1 base and the J segment 5 bases; nucleotides outside the gene matches: 12. The CDR3 runs 18 residues. The CDR3 loop reads CASSQGERQGAFGDTQYF. The CDR3 DNA reads as TGCGCCAGCAGCCAAGGCGAACGACAGGGGGCGTTTGGAGATACGCAGTATTTT.

The chain carries TRBV10-3 and TRBJ2-1; 9 nucleotides align to TRBD1. J gave up 5 bases and V 9 bases, and 5 bases lay outside the gene matches. Germline-derived CDR1 and CDR2 are ENHRY and SYGVKD. CDR3 length: 13 amino acids. The CDR3 region is CAIGTGFNNEQFF. CDR3 coding DNA: TGTGCCATTGGGACAGGGTTCAACAATGAGCAGTTCTTC.

The J gene is TRBJ1-5, the V gene TRBV20-1, with TRBD1 identical over 7 bases. The CDR3 has 18 amino acids. J was trimmed by 3 bases and V by 3 bases; bases with no gene match: 17. Germline CDR1 reads DFQATT; CDR2 reads SNEGSKA (reference sequence). This chain's CDR3 is CSASEYRGSNYNNQPQHF. The CDR3 nucleotides are TGCAGTGCTAGCGAATACAGGGGTAGCAACTATAACAATCAGCCCCAGCATTTT.

This chain joins TRBV24-1 and TRBJ1-2, with TRBD1 identical over 8 bases. Germline CDR1 reads KGHDR; CDR2 reads SFDVKD. After removal of 2 bases from V and 8 bases from J, the junction contained 3 bases not matched to a gene. The CDR3 is 13 amino acids. DNA for the CDR3: TGTGCCACCAGTGATTCCGGACAGGGAGGCTACACCTTC. Translation gives CATSDSGQGGYTF.

V is TRBV21-1 and J is TRBJ1-5; TRBD1 reflects the table's D call only, with no check against the DNA. TRBV21-1 corresponds to a pseudogene. CDR3 length: 14 amino acids. The CDR3 loop is CASSLLRGGQPQHF. CDR3 coding DNA: TGTGCCAGCAGCCTCTTAAGGGGTGGACAGCCCCAGCATTTT.

CDR3 in DNA: TGTGCCAGCAGCCAAGTTCAAGCCGCCCAAGAGACCCAGTACTTC. This encodes CASSQVQAAQETQYF. The chain carries TRBV4-2 and TRBJ2-5; D gene ambiguous. Germline CDR1 is LGHNA and CDR2 is YNFKEQ. V lost 1 base to trimming and J lost 1 base, with 10 bases between them. The CDR3 is 15 residues long.

The chain has TRBV29-1 and TRBJ1-1; D remains unclear. The CDR3 contains 14 residues. V was shortened by 1 base and J by 2 bases, with 11 bases between the two germline ends. Per the germline V gene, CDR1 is SQVTM and CDR2 is ANQGSEA. The DNA of the CDR3 is TGCAGCGTTGAAGTAAGTCGGAGTAACACTGAAGCTTTCTTT. The encoded protein is CSVEVSRSNTEAFF.

This chain joins TRBV5-4 and TRBJ2-5; D not certain. Germline V gives CDR1 SGHNT, CDR2 YYREEE (reference sequence). V was cut by 9 bases and J by 12 bases, with 24 bases left in between. The CDR3 covers 13 residues. CDR3 coding DNA: TGTGCCACCGGCCCGAGCTCGGATGGGTTAAAGTACTTC. As protein: CATGPSSDGLKYF.

The chain employs TRBV7-9 and TRBJ2-7, with 9 bases matching TRBD1. With V trimmed by 5 bases and J by 1 base, 6 bases remained unmatched. The CDR3 is made up of 15 amino acids. Germline values: CDR1 SEHNR, CDR2 FQNEAQ (reference sequence). The CDR3 DNA is TGTGCCAGCAGCGACTCCGGGACAGGGTCCTACGAGCAGTACTTC. It yields the protein CASSDSGTGSYEQYF.

V gene TRBV11-1 combines with J gene TRBJ2-6; D unresolved. Germline CDR1 and CDR2: SGHAT and FQDESV (reference sequence). CDR3 length equals 15 residues. V was trimmed by 5 bases and J by 2 bases, leaving 10 bases between them. CDR3 in amino acids: CASSLRKTGANVLTF. The CDR3 DNA sequence: TGTGCCAGCAGCCTACGTAAAACTGGGGCCAACGTCCTGACTTTC. The full variable domain, with the rest looked up from reference TRBV11-1 and TRBJ2-6, is EAEVAQSPRYKITEKSQAVAFWCDPISGHATLYWYRQILGQGPELLVQFQDESVVDDSQLPKDRFSAERLKGVDSTLKIQPAELGDSAMYLCASSLRKTGANVLTFGAGSRLTVL.

This chain joins TRBV15 and TRBJ1-5; the D is unclear. With 1 base removed from V and 6 bases from J, the gap between germline ends came to 10 bases. Germline V lookup: CDR1 LNHNV, CDR2 YYDKDF (reference sequence). The CDR3 covers 14 residues. CDR3 nucleotides: TGTGCCACCAGCAGAGCTGGAGTTGGTCAGCCCCAGCATTTT. This encodes CATSRAGVGQPQHF.

The J gene is TRBJ2-1, the V gene TRBV4-1; TRBD1 is a possible D gene (6 bases). The V end was cut by 2 bases, the J end by 4 bases, with 12 bases between. Germline values: CDR1 MGHRA, CDR2 YSYEKL. There are 15 residues in the CDR3. CDR3 in amino acids: CASSQPSDRYNEQFF. CDR3 coding DNA: TGCGCCAGCAGCCAACCCTCCGACAGGTACAATGAGCAGTTCTTC.